Presented here are 32 T cell receptor beta chains from one specimen sequenced in a study of blood T cell repertoires in COVID-19. Profiling relied on immunoSEQ multiplex PCR, and the TCRdb table lists in-frame clones only, not all of them. The table shows approximately 94,000 clones, with approximately 80% occurring only once. Sample: peripheral blood. All receptors derive from a woman in her 70s with acute or convalescent COVID-19.

The V and J genes are TRBV9 and TRBJ2-3; 8 nucleotides match TRBD1. J was trimmed by 6 bases and V by 3 bases; bases with no gene match: 12. The CDR3 length is 16 residues. Germline values: CDR1 SGDLS, CDR2 YYNGEE. DNA of the CDR3: TGTGCCAGCAGCGATCCGGACAGGGCAGCAACGGATACGCAGTATTTT. Translation: CASSDPDRAATDTQYF.

This chain joins TRBV10-3 and TRBJ2-1; 10 nucleotides agree with TRBD1. The length of the CDR3 is 15 residues. Germline V gene sequence: CDR1 ENHRY, CDR2 SYGVKD. The J segment lost 2 bases and the V segment lost 4 bases, leaving 2 bases of the junction unmatched. CDR3 sequence reads: CAISGGQGAYNEQFF. CDR3 DNA: TGTGCCATCAGTGGAGGACAGGGGGCCTACAATGAGCAGTTCTTC.

This chain links TRBV18 with TRBJ2-1; 7 bases are shared with TRBD2. The germline CDR1 and CDR2 sequences are KGHSH and LQKENI. V was clipped by 1 base and J by 4 bases; unmatched bases: 4. This CDR3 is 15 amino acids long. The CDR3 bases are TGTGCCAGCTCACCACGTCACGGGGGGTACAATGAGCAGTTCTTC. Its protein product is CASSPRHGGYNEQFF.

V gene TRBV19 combines with J gene TRBJ1-5, with TRBD1 matching over 9 bases. The CDR3 has 13 residues. Trimming cost V 8 bases and J 4 bases; bases outside gene matches: 3. CDR1 and CDR2 from the germline V gene are LNHDA and SQIVND (reference sequence). CDR3 sequence reads: CASGGTGNQPQHF. CDR3 DNA sequence: TGTGCCAGTGGCGGGACAGGGAATCAGCCCCAGCATTTT. The whole variable domain, remainder taken from reference TRBV19 and TRBJ1-5, is DGGITQSPKYLFRKEGQNVTLSCEQNLNHDAMYWYRQDPGQGLRLIYYSQIVNDFQKGDIAEGYSVSREKKESFPLTVTSAQKNPTAFYLCASGGTGNQPQHFGDGTRLSIL.

This rearrangement joins TRBV4-2 to TRBJ2-5, with TRBD2 matching over 13 bases. With V trimmed by 3 bases and J by 9 bases, 10 bases remained unmatched. Germline V gene sequence: CDR1 LGHNA, CDR2 YNFKEQ. The CDR3 sequence is 16 residues long. CDR3 in DNA: TGTGCCAGCAGCCATGAAGGGGGACTAGCGGGGACGGCCCAGTACTTC. Encoded protein: CASSHEGGLAGTAQYF.

The chain joins TRBV5-6 to TRBJ2-5; 7 bases are a match to TRBD2. The CDR3 runs to 15 residues. Germline V gene lookup returns CDR1 SGHDT and CDR2 YYEEEE. Trimming removed 0 bases from V and 5 bases from J; junction bases left unmatched: 7. The CDR3 region is CASSLAGAGRETQYF. As DNA, the CDR3 is TGTGCCAGCAGCTTGGCAGGAGCGGGGCGGGAGACCCAGTACTTC.

J is TRBJ2-7 and V is TRBV5-1, with D unclear. CDR1 and CDR2 (germline): SGHRS, YFSETQ. V dropped 1 base and J dropped 0 bases, with 5 bases sitting between them. The CDR3 is 13 amino acids. Here the CDR3 reads CASSLSLSYEQYF. The CDR3 DNA sequence: TGCGCCAGCAGCTTGTCCCTCTCCTACGAGCAGTACTTC.

This clone has just a few counts. The chain recombines TRBV18 with TRBJ2-1; 9 nucleotides match TRBD1. The V gene end was trimmed by 6 bases and the J gene end by 15 bases; junction bases not matched to a gene: 12. Per the germline V gene, CDR1 is KGHSH and CDR2 is LQKENI. The CDR3 consists of 13 residues. The CDR3 nucleotides are TGTGCCAGCTCGCCTGGCGGGACAGGGCTTCTGTTCTTC. Translated, it gives CASSPGGTGLLFF.

This rearrangement joins TRBV24-1 to TRBJ2-2, with D possibly matching TRBD1 (6 bases). Trimming removed 9 bases at V and 5 bases at J, with 12 bases between. Germline V CDR1 and CDR2: KGHDR, SFDVKD. CDR3 length: 13 residues. The CDR3: CATGRTETGELFF. The CDR3 DNA reads as TGTGCCACCGGACGGACAGAAACCGGGGAGCTGTTTTTT.

The chain combines TRBV6-5 with TRBJ1-4, with D maybe TRBD1 (5 bases). Germline V gene lookup returns CDR1 MNHEY and CDR2 SVGAGI. The CDR3 runs to 14 residues. The V end was cut by 6 bases, the J end by 7 bases, with 15 bases between. The CDR3 region is CASREGPGIEKLFF. The CDR3 nucleotides read TGTGCCAGCAGGGAGGGACCCGGCATTGAAAAACTGTTTTTT.

The rearrangement links TRBV7-2 to TRBJ2-4; D not certain. CDR3 size: 14 residues. Trimming took 6 bases from V and 0 from J, leaving 9 bases between them. CDR1 is SGHTA and CDR2 is FQGNSA in the germline V gene. CDR3 DNA sequence: TGTGCCAGCAGAGAGGCTCTAGCCAAAAACATTCAGTACTTC. Its translation: CASREALAKNIQYF.

This rearrangement joins TRBV3-1 (or the pseudogene TRBV3-2) to TRBJ2-1; 10 bases are a match to TRBD1. V shed 4 bases, J shed 5 bases, and the junction held 8 bases outside the gene matches. This CDR3 region has 16 residues. Germline V gene data show CDR1 as LGHDT and CDR2 as YNNKEL (reference sequence). CDR3 residues: CASSPYRDRGHNEQFF. CDR3 DNA: TGTGCCAGCAGCCCCTACCGGGACAGGGGCCACAATGAGCAGTTCTTC.

The chain recombines TRBV7-6 with TRBJ2-1; 15 positions match TRBD2. V was clipped by 4 bases and J by 4 bases; unmatched bases: 2. This CDR3 is built from 16 residues. In germline, CDR1 is SGHVS, CDR2 FNYEAQ. The DNA of the CDR3 is TGTGCCAGCAGCTCGGGACTAGCGGGGGGATACAATGAGCAGTTCTTC. Residues: CASSSGLAGGYNEQFF.

This chain uses TRBV6-5 with TRBJ2-7; no clear D gene. CDR3 length: 14 amino acids. V lost 6 bases to trimming and J lost 2 bases, with 14 bases between them. The V gene's germline CDR1 is MNHEY and CDR2 SVGAGI. CDR3 region: CASRQTQPPYEQYF. The CDR3 bases are TGTGCCAGCAGGCAGACACAACCACCCTACGAGCAGTACTTC.

In DNA form, the CDR3 reads TGTGCCAGCAGTCCGCGGGGGGGGACGAGTACGCAGTATTTT. Amino acids: CASSPRGGTSTQYF. The V and J genes are TRBV6-5 and TRBJ2-3, with TRBD2 matching 9 bases. V trimming: 5 bases; J trimming: 8 bases; junction bases outside the gene matches: 8. The CDR3 runs 14 residues. Germline assignment: CDR1 MNHEY and CDR2 SVGAGI.

The DNA of the CDR3 is TGTGCCAGCAGCCCACAGGGGGGGCAGCCCCAGCATTTT. It encodes CASSPQGGQPQHF. This chain links TRBV6-5 with TRBJ1-5; TRBD1 matches at 8 bases. The V and J ends lost 6 bases and 7 bases, in that order; junction bases with no gene match: 5. Germline loops: CDR1 MNHEY, CDR2 SVGAGI. The CDR3 has 13 amino acids.

This chain uses TRBV6-2 or TRBV6-3 with TRBJ1-2; TRBD1 agrees at 7 bases. The CDR3 is 13 residues long. V gave up 6 bases and J gave up 7 bases; unmatched junction bases: 8. Germline assignment: CDR1 MNHEY and CDR2 SVGEGT. The CDR3 here is CASSLTGFGGYTF. In nucleotides, the CDR3 is TGTGCCAGCAGCTTGACAGGGTTTGGTGGCTACACCTTC.

The gene calls are TRBV23-1 and TRBJ2-7; TRBD1 aligns across 7 bases. Being an ORF, TRBV23-1 has a function that is uncertain. The CDR3 runs 12 residues. After removal of 10 bases from V and 2 bases from J, the junction contained 5 bases not matched to a gene. The CDR3 nucleotides read TGCGCCACCAGGGGGACAGCCTACGAGCAGTACTTC. It codes for CATRGTAYEQYF.

This clone was detected only once. The chain uses TRBV5-4 and TRBJ1-4; no firm D call. Germline values: CDR1 SGHNT, CDR2 YYREEE (reference sequence). Deletions cut 1 base from V and 5 bases from J, with 6 bases between. This CDR3 is built from 13 residues. CDR3 bases: TGTGCCAGCAGCTTGTACGCGAATGAAAAACTGTTTTTT. This codes for CASSLYANEKLFF.

The chain combines TRBV2 with TRBJ2-3; 12 bases match TRBD1. V was pared by 5 bases and J by 4 bases, with 10 bases of the junction left unmatched. This CDR3 contains 17 residues. Germline CDR1 SNHLY, CDR2 FYNNEI. The CDR3: CASSLPSGTGGADTQYF. The CDR3 DNA sequence: TGTGCCAGCAGTCTCCCCTCCGGGACAGGGGGCGCAGATACGCAGTATTTT.

V usage is TRBV5-5 and J usage is TRBJ1-1, with TRBD1 matching 10 bases. Germline CDR1 and CDR2: SGHKS and YYEKEE (reference sequence). V lost 2 bases to trimming and J lost 6 bases; unmatched junction nucleotides: 1. The CDR3 has 13 residues. The CDR3 sequence is CASSFGTGAEAFF. The CDR3 DNA is TGTGCCAGCAGCTTCGGGACAGGGGCTGAAGCTTTCTTT.

This sequence joins TRBV27 and TRBJ2-7; possibly TRBD2 for D (5 bases). CDR3 size: 14 residues. V was cut by 6 bases and J by 0 bases, with 12 bases left in between. In germline, CDR1 is MNHEY, CDR2 SMNVEV (reference sequence). Here the CDR3 DNA reads TGTGCCAGCAGACTAGTTTATCTCTCCTACGAGCAGTACTTC. It specifies CASRLVYLSYEQYF.

The chain couples TRBV7-8 to TRBJ1-2; D is undetermined. The CDR3 has 16 residues. The germline V and J ends were trimmed by 4 bases and 0 bases, with 15 bases remaining between them. CDR1 is SGHVS and CDR2 is FQNEAQ in the germline V gene. In DNA form, the CDR3 reads TGTGCCAGCAGCTCTAACCTGGGCGTCTCTAACTATGGCTACACCTTC. Translating gives CASSSNLGVSNYGYTF.

The J gene is TRBJ1-1, the V gene TRBV2; 10 bases map to TRBD1. V was pared by 7 bases and J by 7 bases, with 9 bases of the junction left unmatched. The CDR3 runs to 14 residues. Germline CDR1 reads SNHLY; CDR2 reads FYNNEI. CDR3 amino acids: CASNLRTGGIEAFF. Here the CDR3 DNA reads TGTGCCAGCAATCTCCGGACAGGGGGGATTGAAGCTTTCTTT.

The chain carries TRBV5-1 and TRBJ1-1, with D possibly matching TRBD1 (5 bases). The CDR3 sequence is 13 residues long. V gave up 3 bases and J gave up 1 base, with 7 bases separating them. CDR1 is SGHRS and CDR2 is YFSETQ in the germline V gene. DNA of the CDR3: TGCGCCAGCAGCTCTGGACAGAACACTGAAGCTTTCTTT. This encodes CASSSGQNTEAFF.

The chain joins TRBV27 to TRBJ1-2; the match to TRBD1 covers 9 bases. The CDR3 covers 18 residues. In germline, CDR1 is MNHEY, CDR2 SMNVEV (reference sequence). With 3 bases clipped from V and 6 bases from J, the junction kept 17 bases outside the gene matches. The CDR3 DNA reads as TGTGCCAGCAGTTTTAGGTTGTCGGACAGGGGCCTTAGGGATGGCTACACCTTC. Its protein product is CASSFRLSDRGLRDGYTF.

V gene TRBV4-2 combines with J gene TRBJ2-2, with D maybe TRBD1 (6 bases). There are 16 residues in the CDR3. V was cut by 2 bases and J by 0 bases, with 10 bases left in between. Per germline, CDR1 LGHNA and CDR2 YNFKEQ. CDR3 nucleotide sequence: TGTGCCAGCAGCCAAACCGGGACAACGAACACCGGGGAGCTGTTTTTT. Protein: CASSQTGTTNTGELFF.

The CDR3 DNA reads as TGCAGCGCCCTTATGACAGGGTCCGATACGCAGTATTTT. Translating gives CSALMTGSDTQYF. The chain employs TRBV29-1 and TRBJ2-3; TRBD1 aligns across 7 bases. The CDR3 spans 13 residues. Looked up from germline, CDR1 is SQVTM and CDR2 is ANQGSEA. V shed 7 bases, J shed 6 bases, and the junction held 10 bases outside the gene matches.

This sequence joins TRBV4-2 and TRBJ1-2; D gene ambiguous. Trimming took off 0 bases at V and 5 bases at J, with 13 bases between the two ends. The CDR3 contains 15 residues. Germline V lookup: CDR1 LGHNA, CDR2 YNFKEQ. In nucleotides, the CDR3 is TGTGCCAGCAGCCAAGAGGTCGTCGGGGTTTATGGCTACACCTTC. It yields the protein CASSQEVVGVYGYTF.

This clone was seen more than once but under ten times. The chain joins TRBV10-1 to TRBJ2-5; maybe TRBD2 (5 bases). This CDR3 spans 13 amino acids. V lost 6 bases to trimming and J lost 4 bases, with 12 bases between them. From germline, CDR1 is WNHNN and CDR2 SYGVQD (reference sequence). CDR3 protein: CASRASTGETQYF. CDR3 nucleotides: TGCGCCAGCAGGGCTAGCACGGGAGAGACCCAGTACTTC.

The CDR3 coding sequence is TGTGCCAGCAGTTTCCGTCAGGGGGCGCGGACTGAAGCTTTCTTT. This codes for CASSFRQGARTEAFF. This chain uses TRBV6-5 with TRBJ1-1, with TRBD1 matching over 8 bases. V dropped 4 bases and J dropped 5; count of bases not matched to a gene: 9. The CDR3 sequence is 15 residues long. Germline V lookup: CDR1 MNHEY, CDR2 SVGAGI.

The rearrangement joins TRBV27 to TRBJ2-2; TRBD1 aligns across 9 bases. V shed 4 bases, J shed 5 bases, and the junction held 20 bases outside the gene matches. Per the germline V gene, CDR1 is MNHEY and CDR2 is SMNVEV (reference sequence). The CDR3 length is 20 residues. CDR3 in amino acids: CASSSPNSGTGSLLTGELFF. The CDR3 DNA reads as TGTGCCAGCAGTTCCCCAAATTCCGGGACAGGGTCCCTCTTGACCGGGGAGCTGTTTTTT.